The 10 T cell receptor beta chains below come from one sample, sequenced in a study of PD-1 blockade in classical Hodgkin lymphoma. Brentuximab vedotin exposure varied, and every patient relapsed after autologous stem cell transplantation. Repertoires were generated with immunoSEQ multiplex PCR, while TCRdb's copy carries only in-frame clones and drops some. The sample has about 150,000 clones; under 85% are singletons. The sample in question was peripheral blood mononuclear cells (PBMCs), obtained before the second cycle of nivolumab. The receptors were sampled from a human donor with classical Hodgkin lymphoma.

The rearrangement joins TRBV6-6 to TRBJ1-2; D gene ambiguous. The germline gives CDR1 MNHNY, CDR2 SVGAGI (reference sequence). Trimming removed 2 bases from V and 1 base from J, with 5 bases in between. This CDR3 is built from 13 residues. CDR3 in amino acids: CASSYGVNYGYTF. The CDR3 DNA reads TGTGCCAGCAGTTACGGGGTTAACTATGGCTACACCTTC.

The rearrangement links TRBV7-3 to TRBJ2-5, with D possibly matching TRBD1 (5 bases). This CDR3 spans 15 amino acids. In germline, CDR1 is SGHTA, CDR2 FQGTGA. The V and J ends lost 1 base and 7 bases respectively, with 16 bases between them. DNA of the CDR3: TGTGCCAGCAGCTTAAGTCCCCAGGGATCTACGACCCAGTACTTC. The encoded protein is CASSLSPQGSTTQYF.

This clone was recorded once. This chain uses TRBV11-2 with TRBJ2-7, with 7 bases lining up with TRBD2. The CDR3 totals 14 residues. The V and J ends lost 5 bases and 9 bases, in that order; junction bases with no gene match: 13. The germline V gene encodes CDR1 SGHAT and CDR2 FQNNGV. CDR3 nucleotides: TGTGCCAGCAGCGTTCTCCGGGACTACGCCTTGCAGTACTTC. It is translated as CASSVLRDYALQYF.

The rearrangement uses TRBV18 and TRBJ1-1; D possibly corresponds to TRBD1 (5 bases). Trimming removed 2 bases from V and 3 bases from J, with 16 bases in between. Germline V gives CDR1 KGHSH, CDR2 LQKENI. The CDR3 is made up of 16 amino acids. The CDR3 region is CASSPWFGTVDTEAFF. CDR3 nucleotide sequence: TGTGCCAGCTCACCATGGTTTGGGACGGTGGACACTGAAGCTTTCTTT.

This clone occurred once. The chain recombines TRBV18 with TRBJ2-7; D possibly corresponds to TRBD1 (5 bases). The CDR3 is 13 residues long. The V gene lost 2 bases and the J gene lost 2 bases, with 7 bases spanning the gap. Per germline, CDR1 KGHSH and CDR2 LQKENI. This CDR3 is CASSPTGAYEQYF. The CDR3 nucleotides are TGTGCCAGCTCACCAACAGGAGCCTACGAGCAGTACTTC.

The CDR3 protein is CASSLGAGKDTQYF. The CDR3 DNA reads TGTGCCAGCAGCTTGGGGGCAGGGAAAGATACGCAGTATTTT. This chain links TRBV5-5 with TRBJ2-3; D perhaps matches TRBD1 (5 bases). Germline loops: CDR1 SGHKS, CDR2 YYEKEE (reference sequence). CDR3 length: 14 residues. V lost 0 bases and J 5 bases, leaving 10 bases between the germline ends.

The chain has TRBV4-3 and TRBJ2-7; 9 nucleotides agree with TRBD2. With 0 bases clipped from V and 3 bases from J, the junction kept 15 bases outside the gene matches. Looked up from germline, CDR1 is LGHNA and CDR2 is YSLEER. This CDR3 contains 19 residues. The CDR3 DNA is TGCGCCAGCAGCCAAGATAGGGGGGTGGGGTTTAGCGGGAGCTACGAGCAGTACTTC. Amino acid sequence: CASSQDRGVGFSGSYEQYF.

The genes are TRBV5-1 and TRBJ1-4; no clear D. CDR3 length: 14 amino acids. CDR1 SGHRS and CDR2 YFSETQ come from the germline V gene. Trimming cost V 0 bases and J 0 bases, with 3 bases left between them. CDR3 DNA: TGCGCCAGCAGCTTGGTCCCAACTAATGAAAAACTGTTTTTT. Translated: CASSLVPTNEKLFF.

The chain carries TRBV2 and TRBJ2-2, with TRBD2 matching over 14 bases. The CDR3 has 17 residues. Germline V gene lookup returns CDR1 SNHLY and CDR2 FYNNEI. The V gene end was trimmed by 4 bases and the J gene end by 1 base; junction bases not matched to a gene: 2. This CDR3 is CASSVGLAGGNTGELFF. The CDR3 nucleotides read TGTGCCAGCAGTGTCGGACTAGCGGGAGGGAACACCGGGGAGCTGTTTTTT. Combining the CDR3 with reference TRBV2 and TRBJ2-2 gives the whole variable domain EPEVTQTPSHQVTQMGQEVILRCVPISNHLYFYWYRQILGQKVEFLVSFYNNEISEKSEIFDDQFSVERPDGSNFTLKIRSTKLEDSAMYFCASSVGLAGGNTGELFFGEGSRLTVL.

CDR3 in amino acids: CASSRGTSGGSYEQYF. For the CDR3, the DNA is TGTGCCAGCAGCCGTGGGACTAGCGGGGGGTCCTACGAGCAGTACTTC. J is TRBJ2-7 and V is TRBV7-2; 15 bases are shared with TRBD2. The V segment lost 5 bases and the J segment 1 base; nucleotides outside the gene matches: 3. The CDR3 covers 16 residues. Germline V gene sequence: CDR1 SGHTA, CDR2 FQGNSA.